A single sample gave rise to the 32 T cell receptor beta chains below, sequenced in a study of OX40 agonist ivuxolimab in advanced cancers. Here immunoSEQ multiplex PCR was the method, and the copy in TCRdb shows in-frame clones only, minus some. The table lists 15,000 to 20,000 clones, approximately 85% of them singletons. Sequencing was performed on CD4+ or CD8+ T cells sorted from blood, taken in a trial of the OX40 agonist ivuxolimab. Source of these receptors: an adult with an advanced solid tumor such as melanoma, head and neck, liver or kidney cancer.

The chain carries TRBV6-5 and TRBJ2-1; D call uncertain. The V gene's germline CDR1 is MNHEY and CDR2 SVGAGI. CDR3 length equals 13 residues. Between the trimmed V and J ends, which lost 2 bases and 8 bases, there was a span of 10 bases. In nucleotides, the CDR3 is TGTGCCAGCAGTTACCAAGGGTTGGATGAGCAGTTCTTC. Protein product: CASSYQGLDEQFF.

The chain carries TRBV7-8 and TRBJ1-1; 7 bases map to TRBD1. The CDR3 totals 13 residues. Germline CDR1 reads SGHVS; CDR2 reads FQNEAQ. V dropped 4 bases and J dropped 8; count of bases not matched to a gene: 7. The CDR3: CASSYGGDREAFF. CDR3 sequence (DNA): TGTGCCAGCAGCTACGGTGGGGACAGAGAAGCTTTCTTT.

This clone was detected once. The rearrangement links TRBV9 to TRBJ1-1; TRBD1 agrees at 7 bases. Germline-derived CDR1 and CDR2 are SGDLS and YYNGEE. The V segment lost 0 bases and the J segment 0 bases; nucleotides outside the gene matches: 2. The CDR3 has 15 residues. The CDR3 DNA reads TGTGCCAGCAGCGTAGACGGGACAGTGAACACTGAAGCTTTCTTT. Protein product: CASSVDGTVNTEAFF.

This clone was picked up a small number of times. The CDR3 nucleotides read TGTGCCAGCAGCGGCGAGACCTACGAGCAGTACTTC. It specifies CASSGETYEQYF. The chain carries TRBV7-9 and TRBJ2-7; D unclear. The CDR3 covers 12 residues. Between the trimmed V and J ends, which lost 5 bases and 2 bases, there was a span of 7 bases. Germline loops: CDR1 SEHNR, CDR2 FQNEAQ (reference sequence).

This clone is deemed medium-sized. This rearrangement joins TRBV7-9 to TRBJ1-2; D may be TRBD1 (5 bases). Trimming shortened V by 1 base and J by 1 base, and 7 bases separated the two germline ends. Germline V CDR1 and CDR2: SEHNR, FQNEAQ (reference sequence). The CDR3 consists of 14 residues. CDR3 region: CASSLGRDNYGYTF. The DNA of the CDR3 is TGTGCCAGCAGCTTAGGCAGGGATAACTATGGCTACACCTTC.

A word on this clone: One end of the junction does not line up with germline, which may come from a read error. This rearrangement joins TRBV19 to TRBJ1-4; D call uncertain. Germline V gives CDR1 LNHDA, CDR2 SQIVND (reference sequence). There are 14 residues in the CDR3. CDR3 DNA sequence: TGTGCCAGTAGTATAGATCTCACCCCTTTCTGGACCGTTTTT. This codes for CASSIDLTPFWTVF.

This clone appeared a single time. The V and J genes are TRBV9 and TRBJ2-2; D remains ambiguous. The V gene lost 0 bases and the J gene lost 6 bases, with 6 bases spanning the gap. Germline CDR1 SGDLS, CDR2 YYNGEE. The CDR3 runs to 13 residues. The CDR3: CASSVARAGELFF. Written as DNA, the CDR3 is TGTGCCAGCAGCGTAGCTAGGGCCGGGGAGCTGTTTTTT.

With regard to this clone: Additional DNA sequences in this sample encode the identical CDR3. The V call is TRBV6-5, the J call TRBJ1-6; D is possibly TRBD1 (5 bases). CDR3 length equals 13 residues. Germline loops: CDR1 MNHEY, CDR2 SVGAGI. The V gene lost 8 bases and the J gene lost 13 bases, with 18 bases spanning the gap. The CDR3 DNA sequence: TGTGCCAGCGGTGTAGGGGTCGGAGAGCCCCTCCACTTT. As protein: CASGVGVGEPLHF.

CDR3 DNA sequence: TGTGCCAGCAGCGTTTTAAGGACGGAGAGCTCTGGAAACACCATATATTTT. Residues: CASSVLRTESSGNTIYF. The chain combines TRBV9 with TRBJ1-3; D is ambiguous. The CDR3 runs 17 residues. Trimming shortened V by 2 bases and J by 0 bases, and 15 bases separated the two germline ends. Germline V CDR1 and CDR2: SGDLS, YYNGEE.

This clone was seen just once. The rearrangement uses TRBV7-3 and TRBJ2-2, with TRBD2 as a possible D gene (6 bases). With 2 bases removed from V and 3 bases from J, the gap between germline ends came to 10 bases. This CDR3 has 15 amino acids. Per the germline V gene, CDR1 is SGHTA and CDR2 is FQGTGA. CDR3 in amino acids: CASSLAGPYTGELFF. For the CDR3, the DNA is TGTGCCAGCAGCTTAGCGGGGCCCTACACCGGGGAGCTGTTTTTT.

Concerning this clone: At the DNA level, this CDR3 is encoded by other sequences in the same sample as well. The chain's CDR3 is CASSLLGSPYEQYF. The CDR3 DNA reads TGTGCCAGCAGCTTATTGGGGTCCCCCTACGAGCAGTACTTC. The chain carries TRBV5-6 and TRBJ2-7; D is uncertain. Germline-derived CDR1 and CDR2 are SGHDT and YYEEEE. The ends were cut back, 2 bases at V and 2 bases at J, with 11 bases in the middle. The CDR3 has 14 residues.

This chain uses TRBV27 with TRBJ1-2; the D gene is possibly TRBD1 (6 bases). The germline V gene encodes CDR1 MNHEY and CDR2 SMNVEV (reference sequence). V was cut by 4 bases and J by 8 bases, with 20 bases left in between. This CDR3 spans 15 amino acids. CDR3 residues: CASSSSRQVFEGYTF. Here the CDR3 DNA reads TGTGCCAGCAGTTCCTCGAGACAGGTTTTCGAAGGCTACACCTTC.

The CDR3 DNA follows: TGTGCCAGTAGTACCCCGGACCGTTATAGCAATCAGCCCCAGCATTTT. Protein sequence: CASSTPDRYSNQPQHF. The chain recombines TRBV19 with TRBJ1-5, with unresolved D. Germline assignment: CDR1 LNHDA and CDR2 SQIVND (reference sequence). The CDR3 consists of 16 residues. The V end was cut by 4 bases, the J end by 0 bases, with 13 bases between.

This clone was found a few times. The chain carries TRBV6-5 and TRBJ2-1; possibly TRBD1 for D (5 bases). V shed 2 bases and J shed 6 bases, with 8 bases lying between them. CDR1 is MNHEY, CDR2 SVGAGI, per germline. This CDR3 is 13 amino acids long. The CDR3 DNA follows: TGTGCCAGCAGTTACGTCACAGGCAATGAGCAGTTCTTC. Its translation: CASSYVTGNEQFF.

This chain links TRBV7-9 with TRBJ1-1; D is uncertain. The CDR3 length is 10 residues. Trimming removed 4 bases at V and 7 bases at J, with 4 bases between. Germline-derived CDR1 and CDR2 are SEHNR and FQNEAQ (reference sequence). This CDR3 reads CASSSLEAFF. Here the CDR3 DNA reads TGTGCCAGCAGCTCACTTGAAGCTTTCTTT.

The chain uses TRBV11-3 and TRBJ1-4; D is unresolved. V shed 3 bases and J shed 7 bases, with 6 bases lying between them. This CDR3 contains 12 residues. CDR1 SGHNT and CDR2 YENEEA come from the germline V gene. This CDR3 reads CASSFGSEKLFF. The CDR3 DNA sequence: TGTGCCAGCAGCTTTGGATCTGAAAAACTGTTTTTT.

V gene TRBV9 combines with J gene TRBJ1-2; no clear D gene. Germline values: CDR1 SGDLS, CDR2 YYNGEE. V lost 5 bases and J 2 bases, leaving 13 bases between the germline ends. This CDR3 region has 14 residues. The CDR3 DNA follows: TGTGCCAGCAGTCCAAGAGAGAGGAACTATGGCTACACCTTC. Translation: CASSPRERNYGYTF. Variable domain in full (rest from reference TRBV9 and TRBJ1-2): DSGVTQTPKHLITATGQRVTLRCSPRSGDLSVYWYQQSLDQGLQFLIQYYNGEERAKGNILERFSAQQFPDLHSELNLSSLELGDSALYFCASSPRERNYGYTFGSGTRLTVV.

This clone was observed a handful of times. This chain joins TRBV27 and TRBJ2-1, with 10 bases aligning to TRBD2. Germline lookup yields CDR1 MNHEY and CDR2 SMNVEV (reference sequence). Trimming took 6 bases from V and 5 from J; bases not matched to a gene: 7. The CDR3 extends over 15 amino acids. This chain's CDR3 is CASSLAGALNNEQFF. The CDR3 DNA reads TGTGCCAGCAGCCTAGCGGGGGCGCTTAACAATGAGCAGTTCTTC.

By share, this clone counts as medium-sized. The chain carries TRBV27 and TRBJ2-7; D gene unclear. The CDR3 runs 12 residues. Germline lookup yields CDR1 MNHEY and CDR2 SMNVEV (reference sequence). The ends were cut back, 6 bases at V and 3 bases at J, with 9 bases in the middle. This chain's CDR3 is CASRTHGYEQYF. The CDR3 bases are TGTGCCAGCAGAACCCACGGCTACGAGCAGTACTTC.

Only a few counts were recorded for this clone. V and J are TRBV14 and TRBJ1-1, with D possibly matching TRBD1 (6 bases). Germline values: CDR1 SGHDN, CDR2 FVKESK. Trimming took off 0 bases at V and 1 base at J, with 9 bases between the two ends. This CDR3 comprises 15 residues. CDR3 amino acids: CASSQEGRGNTEAFF. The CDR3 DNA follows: TGTGCCAGCAGCCAAGAGGGCAGGGGGAACACTGAAGCTTTCTTT. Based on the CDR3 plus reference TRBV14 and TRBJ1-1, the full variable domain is EAGVTQFPSHSVIEKGQTVTLRCDPISGHDNLYWYRRVMGKEIKFLLHFVKESKQDESGMPNNRFLAERTGGTYSTLKVQPAELEDSGVYFCASSQEGRGNTEAFFGQGTRLTVV.

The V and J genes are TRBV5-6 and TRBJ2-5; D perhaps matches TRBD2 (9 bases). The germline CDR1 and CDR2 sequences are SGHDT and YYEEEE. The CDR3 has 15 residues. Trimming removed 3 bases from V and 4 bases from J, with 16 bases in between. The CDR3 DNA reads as TGTGCCAGCAGCTGGGCGGGAGGGACAGGAGAGACCCAGTACTTC. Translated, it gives CASSWAGGTGETQYF.

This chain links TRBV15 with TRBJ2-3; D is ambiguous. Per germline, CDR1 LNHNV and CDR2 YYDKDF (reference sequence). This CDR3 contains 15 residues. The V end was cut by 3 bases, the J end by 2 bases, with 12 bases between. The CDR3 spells CATSRARSYTDTQYF. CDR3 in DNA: TGTGCCACCAGCAGGGCTAGGTCCTACACAGATACGCAGTATTTT.

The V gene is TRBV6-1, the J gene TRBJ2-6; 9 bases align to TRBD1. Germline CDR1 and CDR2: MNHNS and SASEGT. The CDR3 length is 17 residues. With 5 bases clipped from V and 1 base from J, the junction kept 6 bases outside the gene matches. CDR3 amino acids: CASSKGTGWSGANVLTF. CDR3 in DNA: TGTGCCAGCAGTAAAGGGACAGGGTGGTCTGGGGCCAACGTCCTGACTTTC.

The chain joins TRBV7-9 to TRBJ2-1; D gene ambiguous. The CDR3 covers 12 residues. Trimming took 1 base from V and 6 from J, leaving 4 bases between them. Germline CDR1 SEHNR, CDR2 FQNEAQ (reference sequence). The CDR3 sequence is CASSLDSNEQFF. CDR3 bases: TGTGCCAGCAGCTTAGACTCCAATGAGCAGTTCTTC.

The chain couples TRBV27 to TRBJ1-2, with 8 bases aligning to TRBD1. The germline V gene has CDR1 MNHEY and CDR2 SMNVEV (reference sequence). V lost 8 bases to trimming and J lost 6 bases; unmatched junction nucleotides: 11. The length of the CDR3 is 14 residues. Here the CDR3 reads CASCPGTGLDGYTF. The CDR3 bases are TGTGCCAGCTGCCCCGGGACAGGTCTTGATGGCTACACCTTC.

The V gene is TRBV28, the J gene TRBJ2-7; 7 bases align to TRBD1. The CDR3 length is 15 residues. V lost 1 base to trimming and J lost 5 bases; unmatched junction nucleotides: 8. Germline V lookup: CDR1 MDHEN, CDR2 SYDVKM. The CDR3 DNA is TGTGCCAGCAGTTTATTCTACACAGGGGCCCACGAGCAGTACTTC. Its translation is CASSLFYTGAHEQYF.

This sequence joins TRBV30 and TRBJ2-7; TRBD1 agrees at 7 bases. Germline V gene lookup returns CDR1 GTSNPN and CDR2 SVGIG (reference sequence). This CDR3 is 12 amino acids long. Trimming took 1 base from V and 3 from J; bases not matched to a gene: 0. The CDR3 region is CAWSGQGYEQYF. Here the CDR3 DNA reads TGTGCCTGGAGTGGACAGGGCTACGAGCAGTACTTC. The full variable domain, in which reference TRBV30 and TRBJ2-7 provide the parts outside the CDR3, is SQTIHQWPATLVQPVGSPLSLECTVEGTSNPNLYWYRQAAGRGLQLLFYSVGIGQISSEVPQNLSASRPQDRQFILSSKKLLLSDSGFYLCAWSGQGYEQYFGPGTRLTVT.

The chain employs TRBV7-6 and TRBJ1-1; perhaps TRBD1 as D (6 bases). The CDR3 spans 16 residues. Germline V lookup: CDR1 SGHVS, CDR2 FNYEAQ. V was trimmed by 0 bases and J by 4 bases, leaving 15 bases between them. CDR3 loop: CASSLAADSRSTEAFF. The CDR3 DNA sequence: TGTGCCAGCAGCTTAGCGGCGGACAGCCGGAGCACTGAAGCTTTCTTT.

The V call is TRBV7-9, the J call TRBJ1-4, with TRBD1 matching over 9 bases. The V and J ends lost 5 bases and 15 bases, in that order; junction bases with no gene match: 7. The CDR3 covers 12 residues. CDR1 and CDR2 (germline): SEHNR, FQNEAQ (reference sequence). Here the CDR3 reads CASSGDRVTLFF. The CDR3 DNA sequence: TGTGCCAGCAGCGGGGACAGGGTAACATTGTTTTTT.

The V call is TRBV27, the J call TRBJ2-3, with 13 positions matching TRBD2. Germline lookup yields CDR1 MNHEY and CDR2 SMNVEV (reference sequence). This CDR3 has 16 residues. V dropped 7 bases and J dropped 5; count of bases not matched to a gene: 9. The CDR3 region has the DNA TGTGCCAGCAATCTACTAGCGGGGGGGCCGGGAGATACGCAGTATTTT. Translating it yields CASNLLAGGPGDTQYF.

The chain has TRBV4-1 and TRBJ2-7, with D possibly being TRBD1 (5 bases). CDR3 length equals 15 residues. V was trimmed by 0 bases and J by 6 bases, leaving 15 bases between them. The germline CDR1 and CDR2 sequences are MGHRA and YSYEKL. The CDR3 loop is CASSQDQGQKVEQYF. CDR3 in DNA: TGCGCCAGCAGCCAAGATCAGGGTCAGAAGGTCGAGCAGTACTTC.

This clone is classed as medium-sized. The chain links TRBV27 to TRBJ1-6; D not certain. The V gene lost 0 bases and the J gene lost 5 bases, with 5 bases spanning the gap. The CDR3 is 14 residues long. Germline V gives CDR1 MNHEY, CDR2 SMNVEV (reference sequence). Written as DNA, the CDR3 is TGTGCCAGCAGTTTATCGGGAGATAATTCACCCCTCCACTTT. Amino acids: CASSLSGDNSPLHF.